Shown below are 25 T cell receptor beta chains from a single sample sequenced in a study of blood T cell repertoires in COVID-19 (dated by TCRdb to the early 2020s). Library preparation was by the immunoSEQ multiplex PCR assay. TCRdb's version of the immuneACCESS table is confined to in-frame rearrangements and falls short of the full clone set. An unresolved V gene accounts for under half of the shortfall where checked; the remainder is of unknown origin. The sample contains roughly 260,000 clones, more than 60% of them found a single time. The ten largest make up 4% of the sample. The source material was peripheral blood. The receptors were sampled from a middle-aged woman with active or convalescent COVID-19.

This clone was recorded once. The chain joins TRBV19 to TRBJ1-4; D gene ambiguous. This CDR3 is built from 14 residues. V dropped 5 bases and J dropped 4 bases, with 11 bases sitting between them. Germline V gives CDR1 LNHDA, CDR2 SQIVND (reference sequence). As DNA, the CDR3 is TGTGCCAGTAGTGATACCAGATTTAATGAAAAACTGTTTTTT. Residues: CASSDTRFNEKLFF.

The chain links TRBV14 to TRBJ1-1; perhaps TRBD1 as D (6 bases). V lost 4 bases and J lost 5, with 17 bases in between. Germline-derived CDR1 and CDR2 are SGHDN and FVKESK. This CDR3 has 15 amino acids. CDR3 protein: CASSPRGGGGTEAFF. CDR3 coding DNA: TGTGCCAGCAGCCCCCGCGGAGGGGGAGGGACTGAAGCTTTCTTT.

The chain employs TRBV12-3 or TRBV12-4 and TRBJ1-2, with D tentatively TRBD1 (6 bases). With 2 bases removed from V and 5 bases from J, the gap between germline ends came to 6 bases. CDR3 size: 12 residues. The chain's CDR3 is CASSLTGYGYTF. In DNA, the CDR3 is TGTGCCAGCAGTTTAACAGGGTATGGCTACACCTTC.

This clone was detected only once. CDR3 region: CASITGPRQFF. In DNA form, the CDR3 reads TGTGCCAGCATTACAGGACCCCGGCAGTTCTTC. The chain is built from TRBV27 and TRBJ2-1; a possible D gene is TRBD1 (5 bases). V lost 7 bases and J lost 12, with 13 bases in between. The CDR3 runs to 11 residues. CDR1 is MNHEY and CDR2 is SMNVEV in the germline V gene (reference sequence).

The CDR3 DNA sequence: TGCGCCAGCAGCCAAGAGGTCCGCGGACAAGAGACCCAGTACTTC. Translation gives CASSQEVRGQETQYF. The chain joins TRBV4-1 to TRBJ2-5; D call uncertain. Germline V gene lookup returns CDR1 MGHRA and CDR2 YSYEKL. This CDR3 comprises 15 residues. V lost 0 bases to trimming and J lost 2 bases, with 10 bases between them.

This clone was observed a few times. The rearrangement uses TRBV7-3 and TRBJ2-3, with no clear D. CDR1 SGHTA and CDR2 FQGTGA come from the germline V gene. With 5 bases removed from V and 1 base from J, the gap between germline ends came to 16 bases. This CDR3 is built from 16 residues. As DNA, the CDR3 is TGTGCCAGCAGCCCCCAATGGCCAGATGGCACAGATACGCAGTATTTT. The encoded protein is CASSPQWPDGTDTQYF.

This chain connects TRBV5-1 to TRBJ2-5; unclear D gene. Trimming shortened V by 4 bases and J by 4 bases, and 11 bases separated the two germline ends. From germline, CDR1 is SGHRS and CDR2 YFSETQ. The CDR3 is 13 amino acids. The CDR3 loop reads CASSPQEAETQYF. The CDR3, as DNA: TGCGCCAGCAGCCCCCAGGAAGCAGAGACCCAGTACTTC.

The V gene is TRBV28, the J gene TRBJ1-1; maybe TRBD1 (5 bases). Germline CDR1 reads MDHEN; CDR2 reads SYDVKM. Trimming removed 7 bases from V and 4 bases from J, with 16 bases in between. The CDR3 sequence is 14 residues long. The CDR3 nucleotides read TGTGCCAGCACCCCTGGGGGGAGCGCCACTGAAGCTTTCTTT. Protein: CASTPGGSATEAFF.

The chain recombines TRBV2 with TRBJ2-5, with D maybe TRBD2 (6 bases). Germline-derived CDR1 and CDR2 are SNHLY and FYNNEI. The V and J ends lost 7 bases and 4 bases respectively, with 19 bases between them. The CDR3 loop spans 15 amino acids. The CDR3 DNA is TGTGCCAGCATTTCATCCGGGAGCCCGATAGAGACCCAGTACTTC. It encodes CASISSGSPIETQYF.

This clone was counted once. The V and J genes are TRBV6-5 and TRBJ1-4; D is possibly TRBD1 (5 bases). Per germline, CDR1 MNHEY and CDR2 SVGAGI. V dropped 0 bases and J dropped 8 bases, with 13 bases sitting between them. The CDR3 contains 15 residues. The CDR3 region has the DNA TGTGCCAGCAGTTACTCCACCCAGGGTTACGAAAAACTGTTTTTT. Its translation is CASSYSTQGYEKLFF.

This clone was counted between two and nine times. V usage is TRBV6-5 and J usage is TRBJ1-6; 7 bases are a match to TRBD1. CDR1 and CDR2 from the germline V gene are MNHEY and SVGAGI. V lost 6 bases, J lost 5 bases, and 4 bases stayed unmatched. The CDR3 totals 14 residues. CDR3 protein: CASRTGTDNSPLHF. The CDR3 DNA is TGTGCCAGCAGAACCGGGACAGATAATTCACCCCTCCACTTT.

The chain joins TRBV5-1 to TRBJ2-3, with D maybe TRBD1 (5 bases). This CDR3 comprises 14 residues. Germline CDR1 is SGHRS and CDR2 is YFSETQ. V dropped 0 bases and J dropped 6 bases, with 11 bases sitting between them. CDR3 nucleotide sequence: TGCGCCAGCAGCTTGGGACAGATCACCGATACGCAGTATTTT. Its protein is CASSLGQITDTQYF.

The chain recombines TRBV4-2 with TRBJ2-1; D possibly corresponds to TRBD2 (5 bases). In germline, CDR1 is LGHNA, CDR2 YNFKEQ. V was pared by 1 base and J by 7 bases, with 17 bases between. The length of the CDR3 is 16 residues. The CDR3 protein is CASSQARVGVRNEQFF. The CDR3 nucleotides are TGTGCCAGCAGCCAAGCGAGAGTCGGGGTAAGAAATGAGCAGTTCTTC.

The V gene is TRBV28, the J gene TRBJ2-2, with 10 nucleotides matching TRBD1. Germline assignment: CDR1 MDHEN and CDR2 SYDVKM. V shed 10 bases, J shed 6 bases, and the junction held 11 bases outside the gene matches. The CDR3 loop spans 15 amino acids. CDR3 region: CATTPSGQGPGELFF. CDR3 sequence (DNA): TGTGCCACCACCCCCTCGGGACAGGGGCCCGGGGAGCTGTTTTTT.

This clone was seen just once. This chain connects TRBV5-1 to TRBJ2-6, with a possible D match to TRBD2 (6 bases). Trimming pared 6 bases from V and 2 bases from J, leaving 15 bases between. This CDR3 spans 16 amino acids. The germline V gene has CDR1 SGHRS and CDR2 YFSETQ. The CDR3 protein is CASNRDSVAGANVLTF. The CDR3 nucleotides read TGCGCCAGCAATCGGGACTCCGTGGCTGGGGCCAACGTCCTGACTTTC.

The V gene is TRBV2, the J gene TRBJ1-6; D not resolved. The CDR3 covers 12 residues. Germline CDR1 and CDR2: SNHLY and FYNNEI. V lost 4 bases, J lost 10 bases, and 8 bases lay in between. The DNA of the CDR3 is TGTGCCAGCAGTGCTAGGTACTCACCCCTCCACTTT. Its protein is CASSARYSPLHF.

The gene calls are TRBV10-3 and TRBJ1-2, with a possible D match to TRBD1 (6 bases). The CDR3 is 12 amino acids. Looked up from germline, CDR1 is ENHRY and CDR2 is SYGVKD. V was trimmed by 4 bases and J by 3 bases, leaving 6 bases between them. This chain's CDR3 is CAISAGDYGYTF. The CDR3 DNA reads as TGTGCCATCAGTGCAGGGGACTATGGCTACACCTTC.

This chain links TRBV7-2 with TRBJ1-1; 8 bases line up with TRBD1. Germline CDR1 and CDR2: SGHTA and FQGNSA. Trimming at V came to 5 bases and at J to 3 bases, leaving 11 bases not matched to a gene. The CDR3 consists of 16 residues. CDR3 region: CASSIPGQGRYTEAFF. CDR3 DNA sequence: TGTGCCAGCAGCATCCCAGGACAGGGAAGATACACTGAAGCTTTCTTT.

V and J are TRBV3-1 (or the pseudogene TRBV3-2) and TRBJ1-6; 7 bases line up with TRBD1. Germline trimming cut 0 bases from V and 2 bases from J; bases unmatched to any gene: 7. The CDR3 sequence is 18 residues long. Germline CDR1 reads LGHDT; CDR2 reads YNNKEL (reference sequence). The CDR3 nucleotides are TGTGCCAGCAGCCAAGACCCCAGGGGGAACACCTATAATTCACCCCTCCACTTT. Its translation: CASSQDPRGNTYNSPLHF.

This rearrangement joins TRBV18 to TRBJ2-3; TRBD1 aligns across 9 bases. The V and J ends lost 3 bases and 1 base, in that order; junction bases with no gene match: 5. This CDR3 has 16 residues. Germline V lookup: CDR1 KGHSH, CDR2 LQKENI. CDR3 nucleotide sequence: TGTGCCAGCTCACCTCGACGACAGGGGGGCACAGATACGCAGTATTTT. It encodes CASSPRRQGGTDTQYF.

The chain uses TRBV10-2 and TRBJ2-3, with 12 bases matching TRBD2. The CDR3 is made up of 15 amino acids. V lost 2 bases, J lost 7 bases, and 4 bases stayed unmatched. The germline CDR1 and CDR2 sequences are WSHSY and SAAADI. In nucleotides, the CDR3 is TGCGCCAGCAGTGAGACTAGCGGGGGGAGGAATACGCAGTATTTT. Amino acids: CASSETSGGRNTQYF.

The chain employs TRBV5-1 and TRBJ2-3, with 8 bases matching TRBD1. V trimming: 1 base; J trimming: 1 base; junction bases outside the gene matches: 2. The CDR3 covers 15 residues. Germline CDR1 reads SGHRS; CDR2 reads YFSETQ. In DNA, the CDR3 is TGCGCCAGCAGCTTGACGGGACAGGGCACAGATACGCAGTATTTT. Protein product: CASSLTGQGTDTQYF.

The chain's CDR3 is CASSLASGGGETQYF. The CDR3 DNA sequence: TGTGCCAGCAGCTTAGCTAGCGGGGGCGGAGAGACCCAGTACTTC. The rearrangement links TRBV7-2 to TRBJ2-5, with TRBD2 identical over 9 bases. With V trimmed by 0 bases and J by 4 bases, 3 bases remained unmatched. This CDR3 comprises 15 residues. Germline assignment: CDR1 SGHTA and CDR2 FQGNSA.

The chain combines TRBV27 with TRBJ1-6, with TRBD1 matching over 8 bases. CDR3 length: 18 residues. The germline V gene encodes CDR1 MNHEY and CDR2 SMNVEV (reference sequence). The J segment lost 6 bases and the V segment lost 5 bases, leaving 15 bases of the junction unmatched. The chain's CDR3 is CASSPSGRGRAPNSPLHF. DNA of the CDR3: TGTGCCAGCAGTCCTTCGGGCAGGGGGCGGGCCCCTAATTCACCCCTCCACTTT.

The rearrangement joins TRBV10-3 to TRBJ2-5, with D perhaps TRBD1 (5 bases). V lost 10 bases, J lost 5 bases, and 8 bases lay in between. The CDR3 sequence is 10 residues long. CDR1 is ENHRY and CDR2 is SYGVKD in the germline V gene. The CDR3 coding sequence is TGTGCCACAGGGTCCGAGACCCAGTACTTC. This gives the protein CATGSETQYF.